These 17 T cell receptor beta chains were all obtained from the same sample, sequenced in a study of T cell responses to AZD1222 COVID-19 vaccine. Produced via immunoSEQ multiplex PCR; TCRdb's table is partial and in-frame only. The sample lists around 150,000 clones; more than 80% were seen once. Sequencing was performed on peripheral blood, taken 28 days after the second AZD1222 dose. These TCRs come from an adult who received the AZD1222 COVID-19 vaccine.

The J gene is TRBJ2-1, the V gene TRBV5-8, with 9 positions matching TRBD2. CDR3 length equals 17 residues. Trimming took 4 bases from V and 2 from J; bases not matched to a gene: 10. Per the germline V gene, CDR1 is SGHTS and CDR2 is YDEGEE. The CDR3 sequence: CASSVQGLALAYNEQFF. DNA of the CDR3: TGTGCCAGCAGCGTCCAAGGACTAGCGCTCGCCTACAATGAGCAGTTCTTC.

This clone was seen a few times. The genes are TRBV2 and TRBJ1-5; TRBD1 agrees at 8 bases. From germline, CDR1 is SNHLY and CDR2 FYNNEI. This CDR3 is 14 amino acids long. J lost 7 bases, V lost 6 bases, and 8 bases had no gene match. The CDR3 nucleotides are TGTGCCAGCAGGGCGGACAGGGCTTTGCAGCCCCAGCATTTT. Translation: CASRADRALQPQHF. Variable domain in full (rest from reference TRBV2 and TRBJ1-5): EPEVTQTPSHQVTQMGQEVILRCVPISNHLYFYWYRQILGQKVEFLVSFYNNEISEKSEIFDDQFSVERPDGSNFTLKIRSTKLEDSAMYFCASRADRALQPQHFGDGTRLSIL.

This clone is a singleton in its sample. The chain combines TRBV5-1 with TRBJ2-7; TRBD2 might be the D (5 bases). V lost 0 bases and J lost 3, with 10 bases in between. The CDR3 has 14 residues. Germline loops: CDR1 SGHRS, CDR2 YFSETQ. Written as DNA, the CDR3 is TGCGCCAGCAGCTTGGTGCTCGGGAACTACGAGCAGTACTTC. Residues: CASSLVLGNYEQYF.

The chain is built from TRBV7-2 and TRBJ2-1; 7 bases map to TRBD2. The CDR3 has 16 amino acids. Germline trimming cut 5 bases from V and 5 bases from J; bases unmatched to any gene: 12. Germline CDR1 SGHTA, CDR2 FQGNSA. CDR3 protein: CASSEPGLPRNNEQFF. The CDR3 DNA follows: TGTGCCAGCAGCGAGCCGGGACTACCGAGAAACAATGAGCAGTTCTTC.

The chain uses TRBV29-1 and TRBJ1-1; 11 bases line up with TRBD1. With V trimmed by 1 base and J by 6 bases, 13 bases remained unmatched. The CDR3 sequence is 17 residues long. In germline, CDR1 is SQVTM, CDR2 ANQGSEA. The CDR3 reads CSVEGTGGAKSQAEAFF. The CDR3 DNA follows: TGCAGCGTTGAAGGGACAGGGGGCGCAAAAAGTCAGGCTGAAGCTTTCTTT.

This clone was detected only once. This chain joins TRBV5-1 and TRBJ1-4; D ambiguous. V gave up 7 bases and J gave up 0 bases, with 13 bases separating them. The CDR3 runs to 15 residues. CDR1 and CDR2 from the germline V gene are SGHRS and YFSETQ. CDR3: CASRSPSATNEKLFF. The CDR3 region has the DNA TGCGCCAGCCGAAGCCCGTCCGCAACTAATGAAAAACTGTTTTTT.

This clone was recorded only once. The chain employs TRBV5-1 and TRBJ2-2; no definite D call. V was shortened by 5 bases and J by 9 bases, with 17 bases between the two germline ends. This CDR3 has 14 amino acids. Germline CDR1 reads SGHRS; CDR2 reads YFSETQ. In DNA form, the CDR3 reads TGCGCCAGCAGACCCGAGGACGCGCTCAGGGAGCTGTTTTTT. Translated, it gives CASRPEDALRELFF.

The chain combines TRBV5-1 with TRBJ1-2, with TRBD1 matching 7 bases. Germline values: CDR1 SGHRS, CDR2 YFSETQ. This CDR3 region has 15 residues. Losses at the gene ends were 4 bases for V and 2 bases for J; bases not matched to a gene: 8. DNA for the CDR3: TGCGCCAGCAGCGGTACAGGGGAATCGAACTATGGCTACACCTTC. This gives the protein CASSGTGESNYGYTF. Variable domain in full (rest from reference TRBV5-1 and TRBJ1-2): KAGVTQTPRYLIKTRGQQVTLSCSPISGHRSVSWYQQTPGQGLQFLFEYFSETQRNKGNFPGRFSGRQFSNSRSEMNVSTLELGDSALYLCASSGTGESNYGYTFGSGTRLTVV.

This chain connects TRBV25-1 to TRBJ1-1; 8 bases are shared with TRBD1. Germline loops: CDR1 MGHDK, CDR2 SYGVNS. The CDR3 contains 15 residues. V gave up 6 bases and J gave up 4 bases; unmatched junction bases: 10. CDR3 protein: CASRPPGGAGTEAFF. In DNA, the CDR3 is TGTGCCAGCAGACCTCCAGGGGGCGCCGGCACTGAAGCTTTCTTT.

The CDR3 reads CASSFGGGWVEQFF. The CDR3 DNA is TGTGCCAGCAGTTTCGGTGGCGGGTGGGTTGAGCAGTTCTTC. The V and J genes are TRBV6-2 or TRBV6-3 and TRBJ2-1; perhaps TRBD2 as D (5 bases). CDR1 and CDR2 (germline): MNHEY, SVGEGT. The CDR3 is 14 amino acids. V lost 4 bases and J 9 bases, leaving 16 bases between the germline ends.

The CDR3 is CASSSTGDIQETQYF. In nucleotides, the CDR3 is TGCGCCAGCAGCTCAACAGGGGATATACAAGAGACCCAGTACTTC. The rearrangement joins TRBV5-1 to TRBJ2-5; 7 nucleotides agree with TRBD1. Germline V lookup: CDR1 SGHRS, CDR2 YFSETQ. The V gene end was trimmed by 3 bases and the J gene end by 2 bases; junction bases not matched to a gene: 7. The CDR3 spans 15 residues.

The chain uses TRBV7-8 and TRBJ2-6; 8 bases are shared with TRBD2. Germline CDR1 is SGHVS and CDR2 is FQNEAQ. The CDR3 is 18 residues long. V lost 0 bases to trimming and J lost 1 base; unmatched junction nucleotides: 5. This CDR3 reads CASSLASSGVSGANVLTF. Written as DNA, the CDR3 is TGTGCCAGCAGCTTAGCGAGTAGCGGGGTATCTGGGGCCAACGTCCTGACTTTC.

This clone was recorded a few times. V is TRBV3-1 (or the pseudogene TRBV3-2) and J is TRBJ2-5; D uncertain. With 1 base removed from V and 2 bases from J, the gap between germline ends came to 8 bases. The germline CDR1 and CDR2 sequences are LGHDT and YNNKEL (reference sequence). This CDR3 is built from 14 residues. CDR3 nucleotides: TGTGCCAGCAGCCAAGCAGAACCGCAAGAGACCCAGTACTTC. Protein product: CASSQAEPQETQYF.

The V call is TRBV4-1, the J call TRBJ1-1, with D possibly being TRBD1 (6 bases). The V gene lost 2 bases and the J gene lost 5 bases, with 15 bases spanning the gap. Germline CDR1 and CDR2: MGHRA and YSYEKL. This CDR3 is 15 amino acids long. The DNA of the CDR3 is TGCGCCAGCAGCCAACATGGTGAAGGGGGAACTGAAGCTTTCTTT. Its protein is CASSQHGEGGTEAFF.

The V gene is TRBV29-1, the J gene TRBJ1-1; maybe TRBD1 (6 bases). The CDR3 runs to 11 residues. Germline values: CDR1 SQVTM, CDR2 ANQGSEA. Trimming pared 5 bases from V and 9 bases from J, leaving 13 bases between. The DNA of the CDR3 is TGCAGCGTTTGGGGGGGCTTGCAAGCTTTCTTT. Translation: CSVWGGLQAFF.

The rearrangement uses TRBV5-1 and TRBJ1-2; TRBD1 is a possible D gene (6 bases). CDR1 is SGHRS, CDR2 YFSETQ, per germline. The CDR3 loop spans 13 amino acids. V lost 7 bases to trimming and J lost 4 bases, with 14 bases between them. The CDR3: CASGGGQGYGYTF. The CDR3, as DNA: TGCGCCAGCGGCGGGGGGCAGGGCTATGGCTACACCTTC.

The chain links TRBV4-1 to TRBJ2-5; perhaps TRBD2 as D (5 bases). There are 16 residues in the CDR3. Germline values: CDR1 MGHRA, CDR2 YSYEKL. The V end was cut by 1 base, the J end by 1 base, with 13 bases between. The CDR3 loop is CASSQAPHGIQETQYF. The CDR3 nucleotides read TGCGCCAGCAGCCAAGCCCCCCACGGGATCCAAGAGACCCAGTACTTC.